This T cell receptor (beta chain) was recovered during a study of CD8 T cells in Susac syndrome. Findings and limits, study-wide: A relatively small number of individuals underwent TCR sequencing and HLA analysis.

Sequencing of TCR beta was performed on blood CD8+ T cells and on blood CD4+ T cells. TEMRA cells were enriched by FACS, and CD4+ and CD8+ T cells were negatively isolated. RNA in amounts of about 0.45 to 1 ug was reverse transcribed with random hexamers. With immunoSEQ multiplex PCR, TCR beta CDR3 was amplified across 54 Vbeta and 13 Jbeta. TCRdb independently ran MiXCR on the immunoSEQ multiplex PCR reads; one entry per CDR3 protein. The sample has hundreds of thousands of distinct CDR3 sequences; more than 75% are singletons. CDR3 length equals 15 residues. Per the germline V gene, CDR1 is MNHEY and CDR2 is SMNVEV (reference sequence). V shed 5 bases and J shed 4 bases, with 17 bases lying between them. As for this clonotype: Its cognate antigen is unknown.

Sequencing input: CD8+ T cells from PBMCs. V and J are TRBV27 and TRBJ1-1, with D possibly being TRBD1 (5 bases). The clonotype originates from a human donor with multiple sclerosis. CDR3 sequence reads: CASSRPTDSTTEAFF. The CDR3 nucleotides read TGTGCCAGCAGTCGACCGACAGATAGCACCACTGAAGCTTTCTTT.